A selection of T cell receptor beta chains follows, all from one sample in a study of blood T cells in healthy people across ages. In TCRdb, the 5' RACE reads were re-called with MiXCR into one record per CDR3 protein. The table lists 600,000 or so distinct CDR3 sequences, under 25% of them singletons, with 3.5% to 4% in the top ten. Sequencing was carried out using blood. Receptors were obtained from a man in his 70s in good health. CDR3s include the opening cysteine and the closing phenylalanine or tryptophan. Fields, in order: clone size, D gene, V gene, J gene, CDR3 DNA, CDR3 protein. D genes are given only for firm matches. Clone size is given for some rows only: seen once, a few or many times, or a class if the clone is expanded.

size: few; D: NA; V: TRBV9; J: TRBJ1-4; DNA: TGTGCCAGCAGCACGACTACCAGCGGGGAAAAACTGTTTTTT; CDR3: CASSTTTSGEKLFF
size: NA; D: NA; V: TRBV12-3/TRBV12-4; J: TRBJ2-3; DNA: TGTGCCAGCAGACCAGGGAGCGTTGGAGCAGATACGCAGTATTTT; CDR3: CASRPGSVGADTQYF
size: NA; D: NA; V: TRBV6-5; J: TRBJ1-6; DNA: TGTGCCAGCAGCCCTAGTCAATCCAATAATTCACCCCTCCACTTT; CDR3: CASSPSQSNNSPLHF
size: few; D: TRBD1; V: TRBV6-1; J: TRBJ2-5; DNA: TGTGCCAGCAGTCGATCCTGGTCAGGGGGCGTGAAGACCCAGTACTTC; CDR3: CASSRSWSGGVKTQYF
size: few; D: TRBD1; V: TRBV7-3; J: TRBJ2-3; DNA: TGTGCCAGCAGCTTAAGCCTGGGAGACAGGGAATATTTT; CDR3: CASSLSLGDREYF
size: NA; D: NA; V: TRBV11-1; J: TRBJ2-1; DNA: TGTGCCAGCAGCGGGGGGGACAGAGACAACTACAATGAGCAGTTCTTC; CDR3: CASSGGDRDNYNEQFF
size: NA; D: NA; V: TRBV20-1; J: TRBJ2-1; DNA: TGCAGTGCTATAGGATACAGCTCCTACAATGAGCAGTTCTTC; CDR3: CSAIGYSSYNEQFF
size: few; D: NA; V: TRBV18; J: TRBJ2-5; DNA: TGTGCCAGCTCACCTTCGACTAGTCCTAGGGAGACCCAGTACTTC; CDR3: CASSPSTSPRETQYF
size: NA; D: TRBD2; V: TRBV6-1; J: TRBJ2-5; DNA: TGTGCCAGCAGTGAAGAAAGCGGGAGGGCGGGTCAAAAGACCCAGAACTTC; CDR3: CASSEESGRAGQKTQNF
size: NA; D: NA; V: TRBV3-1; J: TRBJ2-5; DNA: TGTGCCAGCGGCCAAGAGGGTCTCGGGCGACAAGAGACCCAGTACTTC; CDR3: CASGQEGLGRQETQYF
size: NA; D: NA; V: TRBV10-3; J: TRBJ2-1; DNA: TGTGCCATCAGTGAGTCGTCGAGGGTAGGAAATGAGCAGTTCTTC; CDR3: CAISESSRVGNEQFF
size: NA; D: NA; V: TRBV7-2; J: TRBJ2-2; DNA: TGTGCCAGCAGCTTAGACAAGGCCGGACAGCTAGAGAACACCGGGGAGCTGTTTTTT; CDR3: CASSLDKAGQLENTGELFF
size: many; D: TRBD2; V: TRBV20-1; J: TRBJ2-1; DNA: TGCAGTGCAGAAGCGGGGTTGTACAATGAGCAGTTCTTC; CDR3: CSAEAGLYNEQFF
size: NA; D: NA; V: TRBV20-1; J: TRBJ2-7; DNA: TGCAGTGCGCTACTCCCTCAGGGGGGCTACGAGCAGTACTTC; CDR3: CSALLPQGGYEQYF
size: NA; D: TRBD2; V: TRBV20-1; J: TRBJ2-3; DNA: TGCAGTGCCCCAGTAGCGGGATCCGTGGCAGATACGCAGTATTTT; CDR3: CSAPVAGSVADTQYF
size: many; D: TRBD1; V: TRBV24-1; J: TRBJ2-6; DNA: TGTGCCACCAGTATGGGACAGATCTCTGGGGCCAACGTCCTGACTTTC; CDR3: CATSMGQISGANVLTF
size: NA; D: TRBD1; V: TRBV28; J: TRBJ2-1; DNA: TGTGCCAGCAGTTTCTCACAGGGGATGAAGGAGCAGTTCTTC; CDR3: CASSFSQGMKEQFF
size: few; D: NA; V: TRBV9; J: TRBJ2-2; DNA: TGTGCCAGCAGCGTAGAGGCTACCGGGGAGCTGTTTTTT; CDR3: CASSVEATGELFF
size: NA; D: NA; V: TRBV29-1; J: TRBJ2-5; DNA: TGCAGCGGGGAGGAGTACAATGAGCAGATCTTC; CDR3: CSGEEYNEQIF
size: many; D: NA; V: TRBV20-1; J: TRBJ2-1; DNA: TGCAGTGTGGTTCGGGAGTATAATGAGCAGTTCTTC; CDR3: CSVVREYNEQFF
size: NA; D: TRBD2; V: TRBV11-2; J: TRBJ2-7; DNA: TGTGCCAGCAGCTTCATCAAGCGGGACCCCTCCTACGAGCAGTACTTC; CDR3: CASSFIKRDPSYEQYF
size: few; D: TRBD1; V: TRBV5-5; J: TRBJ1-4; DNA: TGTGCCAGCAGCCCCGGGACAGGGTTTGAAAAACTGTTTTTT; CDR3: CASSPGTGFEKLFF
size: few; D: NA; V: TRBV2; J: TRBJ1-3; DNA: TGTGCCAGCAGTGAATCTTTAGGAAACACCATATATTTT; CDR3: CASSESLGNTIYF
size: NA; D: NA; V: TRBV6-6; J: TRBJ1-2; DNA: TGTGCCAGCAGTTACGGGACTGCCGGTTATGGCTACACCTTC; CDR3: CASSYGTAGYGYTF
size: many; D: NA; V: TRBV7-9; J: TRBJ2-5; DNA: TGTGCCAGCAGCTTGTATGGCCCCCAAGAGACCCAGTACTTC; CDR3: CASSLYGPQETQYF
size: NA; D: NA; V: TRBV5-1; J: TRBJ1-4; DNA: TGCGCCAGCAGCCCGTTTGCGGGGGCCTTTTATGAAAAACTGTTTTTT; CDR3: CASSPFAGAFYEKLFF
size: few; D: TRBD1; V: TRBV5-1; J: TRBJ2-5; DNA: TGCGCCAGCAGCGTATCCGGGACAGGGGAAGAGACCCAGTACTTC; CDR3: CASSVSGTGEETQYF